This record looks at one T cell receptor (beta chain) sequence and its context. This clonotype was picked up a small number of times. The antigen it recognizes is unknown. There are no base qualities to consult, and no much larger clone falls within one base. This specimen belongs to a study of T cell repertoires in cytomegalovirus infection (dated by TCRdb to about 2019). Looking at the study overall: The peptide stimulations were aimed at well-studied HLA-B-restricted epitopes as well as recently identified HLA-C-restricted CMV epitopes, whose presentation resists viral immunomodulation. Donor HLA type was relevant to the analysis, because carriage of CMV infection together with the matching HLA type was indicated by public TCR beta signatures. The investigation overall reported the following: Cumulative frequency of public TCR beta family members discriminated carriers of CMV infection plus the relevant HLA type in this cohort and an independent approximately 360-donor cohort. The ex vivo response was dominated by HLA-C-restricted CMV-specific TCR beta clonotypes, which also provided the single most frequent clonotype in two of eight donors.

The listed sequencing device is Illumina HiSeq 1500. Using fastp at Q25 and MiXCR, TCRdb reprocessed the public reads and kept productive beta chains. Entries are consolidated by CDR3 protein sequence, retaining the most common genes and DNA. This sample is represented by fewer than 850,000 distinct CDR3 sequences; 25% to 35% of them were singletons. Together, the top ten hold less than 15% of the sample. The treatment or condition label for this specimen denotes: in vitro stimulation with specific CMV peptide epitopes to enrich CMV-specific T cells. The germline V gene specifies ENHRY as CDR1 and SYGVKD as CDR2. Trimmed from V: 3 bases; trimmed from J: 3 bases; junction bases lacking a gene match: 5. The CDR3, cysteine through phenylalanine, is 15 amino acids long. Just the 45-base CDR3 DNA is kept, in frame starting at base 1.

The chain employs TRBV10-3 and TRBJ2-7, with 10 central nucleotides matching TRBD1. The TCR was taken from a human donor in good health (CMV status not recorded). Some clones in this sample may be carry-over from other donors' samples. The specimen was cultured CD8+ T cells from PBMCs, collected from culture after CMV antigen stimulation. The CDR3 here reads CAISEPDRGYYEQYF. The bases read TGTGCCATCAGTGAACCGGACAGGGGGTACTACGAGCAGTACTTC.